This passage covers 29 T cell receptor beta chains from one sample sequenced in a study of CD8 T cells in Susac syndrome. The RNA input was roughly 0.45 to 1 ug, and it was reverse transcribed with random hexamers. From the immunoSEQ multiplex PCR reads, TCRdb called clonotypes with MiXCR, one entry per CDR3 protein. The sample has 240,000 or so distinct CDR3 sequences; almost 97% are singletons. Sequenced material: CD4+ T cells from PBMCs. These receptor sequences come from a human donor with Susac syndrome.

This chain uses TRBV20-1 with TRBJ1-1, with TRBD1 matching over 7 bases. With V trimmed by 7 bases and J by 1 base, 12 bases remained unmatched. The CDR3 is 15 residues long. In germline, CDR1 is DFQATT, CDR2 SNEGSKA (reference sequence). In DNA form, the CDR3 reads TGCAGTGTGGGGAAATGGTCAGGGGGGAACACTGAAGCTTTCTTT. Translation gives CSVGKWSGGNTEAFF.

The chain links TRBV6-1 to TRBJ2-3; 15 positions agree with TRBD2. The CDR3 length is 18 residues. The V segment lost 5 bases and the J segment 5 bases; nucleotides outside the gene matches: 11. Germline CDR1 and CDR2: MNHNS and SASEGT. CDR3 DNA: TGTGCCAGCAGTCGACCGGGACTAGCGGGAGGAAGCGGAGATACGCAGTATTTT. Translating it yields CASSRPGLAGGSGDTQYF.

This chain connects TRBV14 to TRBJ2-2, with D tentatively TRBD1 (5 bases). V lost 4 bases to trimming and J lost 5 bases, with 17 bases between them. This CDR3 contains 16 residues. Germline V gives CDR1 SGHDN, CDR2 FVKESK. The DNA of the CDR3 is TGTGCCAGCAGCCGTCTGGGGCTTAGTGGGACCGGGGAGCTGTTTTTT. This encodes CASSRLGLSGTGELFF.

This clonotype was observed once. The chain recombines TRBV5-1 with TRBJ2-7; 7 bases fit TRBD2. The CDR3 spans 15 residues. V lost 0 bases to trimming and J lost 2 bases; unmatched junction nucleotides: 5. The germline V gene encodes CDR1 SGHRS and CDR2 YFSETQ. The CDR3 sequence is CASSLVGGGTYEQYF. The CDR3 DNA is TGCGCCAGCAGCTTGGTGGGGGGAGGGACCTACGAGCAGTACTTC. Variable domain in full (rest from reference TRBV5-1 and TRBJ2-7): KAGVTQTPRYLIKTRGQQVTLSCSPISGHRSVSWYQQTPGQGLQFLFEYFSETQRNKGNFPGRFSGRQFSNSRSEMNVSTLELGDSALYLCASSLVGGGTYEQYFGPGTRLTVT.

V is TRBV2 and J is TRBJ2-1; the D gene is possibly TRBD2 (7 bases). The germline gives CDR1 SNHLY, CDR2 FYNNEI. The CDR3 has 16 residues. Between the trimmed V and J ends, which lost 6 bases and 2 bases, there was a span of 17 bases. CDR3 DNA sequence: TGTGCCAGCAGGGGGGGCTCCGGGACTACCTACAATGAGCAGTTCTTC. The encoded protein is CASRGGSGTTYNEQFF.

The chain is built from TRBV3-1 and TRBJ2-6; D not certain. Trimming took off 1 base at V and 0 bases at J, with 1 base between the two ends. The CDR3 has 14 residues. From germline, CDR1 is LGHDT and CDR2 YNNKEL (reference sequence). The CDR3 here is CASSQVSGANVLTF. In DNA, the CDR3 is TGTGCCAGCAGCCAAGTCTCTGGGGCCAACGTCCTGACTTTC.

The V call is TRBV3-1, the J call TRBJ1-2, with a tentative D call TRBD1 (6 bases). V shed 0 bases and J shed 4 bases, with 12 bases lying between them. The CDR3 runs 15 residues. In germline, CDR1 is LGHDT, CDR2 YNNKEL (reference sequence). CDR3 nucleotides: TGTGCCAGCAGCCAAGATTCGGACAGCACCTATGGCTACACCTTC. Amino acid sequence: CASSQDSDSTYGYTF.

V and J are TRBV20-1 and TRBJ2-2; D perhaps matches TRBD2 (5 bases). Deletions cut 3 bases from V and 4 bases from J, with 12 bases between. From germline, CDR1 is DFQATT and CDR2 SNEGSKA (reference sequence). The CDR3 extends over 14 amino acids. CDR3 amino acids: CSARRSEGTGELFF. In nucleotides, the CDR3 is TGCAGTGCTAGGCGAAGCGAGGGCACCGGGGAGCTGTTTTTT.

The chain has TRBV5-1 and TRBJ2-3, with D perhaps TRBD1 (7 bases). V was shortened by 4 bases and J by 0 bases, with 18 bases between the two germline ends. From germline, CDR1 is SGHRS and CDR2 YFSETQ. This CDR3 is built from 17 residues. CDR3 residues: CASSTEGTAISTDTQYF. The CDR3, as DNA: TGCGCCAGCAGCACGGAGGGGACAGCTATTAGCACAGATACGCAGTATTTT.

CDR3 loop: CASSSGDTIYGYTF. CDR3 DNA sequence: TGTGCCAGCAGCTCCGGGGACACAATCTATGGCTACACCTTC. The chain employs TRBV7-2 and TRBJ1-2; a weak D match, TRBD1 (6 bases). V was trimmed by 4 bases and J by 4 bases, leaving 13 bases between them. Germline V lookup: CDR1 SGHTA, CDR2 FQGNSA. The CDR3 is made up of 14 amino acids.

V usage is TRBV24-1 and J usage is TRBJ2-3, with 13 bases aligning to TRBD2. The CDR3 has 16 residues. Germline V lookup: CDR1 KGHDR, CDR2 SFDVKD. The junction had 4 bases not matched to a gene; V was cut back by 4 bases and J by 4 bases. The chain's CDR3 is CATSEWTSGRPDTQYF. CDR3 bases: TGTGCCACCAGTGAGTGGACTAGCGGGAGACCAGATACGCAGTATTTT.

This clonotype was observed a single time. This rearrangement joins TRBV30 to TRBJ1-4; the D is unclear. The CDR3 length is 15 residues. V lost 1 base, J lost 0 bases, and 9 bases lay in between. Germline assignment: CDR1 GTSNPN and CDR2 SVGIG (reference sequence). DNA for the CDR3: TGTGCCTGGAGTGGACCATATGCAACTAATGAAAAACTGTTTTTT. It translates to CAWSGPYATNEKLFF.

V usage is TRBV29-1 and J usage is TRBJ2-1; 9 positions agree with TRBD1. The germline CDR1 and CDR2 sequences are SQVTM and ANQGSEA. Germline trimming cut 4 bases from V and 4 bases from J; bases unmatched to any gene: 5. The CDR3 is made up of 14 amino acids. Here the CDR3 DNA reads TGCAGCGTTGTCGGGACAGGGACATACAATGAGCAGTTCTTC. It is translated as CSVVGTGTYNEQFF.

The chain recombines TRBV20-1 with TRBJ2-7; a weak D match, TRBD1 (5 bases). Germline CDR1 is DFQATT and CDR2 is SNEGSKA (reference sequence). This CDR3 has 13 amino acids. V was trimmed by 2 bases and J by 4 bases, leaving 12 bases between them. The CDR3 DNA follows: TGCAGTGCTAGACCGCGGACATTTTACGAGCAGTACTTC. Its translation: CSARPRTFYEQYF.

This sequence joins TRBV27 and TRBJ2-6; TRBD2 is a possible D gene (5 bases). Trimming pared 6 bases from V and 4 bases from J, leaving 25 bases between. In germline, CDR1 is MNHEY, CDR2 SMNVEV (reference sequence). The CDR3 totals 19 residues. This chain's CDR3 is CASRASMRWRHLGANVLTF. The DNA of the CDR3 is TGTGCCAGCAGGGCCTCCATGCGGTGGAGGCATCTGGGGGCCAACGTCCTGACTTTC.

The V gene is TRBV14, the J gene TRBJ2-5; 7 bases are a match to TRBD1. Trimming removed 4 bases from V and 3 bases from J; junction bases left unmatched: 8. CDR3 size: 15 residues. Germline values: CDR1 SGHDN, CDR2 FVKESK. The CDR3 nucleotides read TGTGCCAGCAGCCTCATCGGGACAGTTAAAGAGACCCAGTACTTC. It yields the protein CASSLIGTVKETQYF.

CDR3 DNA sequence: TGTGCCACCAGCAGAGAAGGCAGCGGGAGGTACCACGAGCAGTACTTC. As protein: CATSREGSGRYHEQYF. The rearrangement uses TRBV15 and TRBJ2-7; 9 nucleotides agree with TRBD2. Trimming cost V 0 bases and J 5 bases; bases outside gene matches: 8. Germline CDR1 is LNHNV and CDR2 is YYDKDF (reference sequence). CDR3 length: 16 residues. Using reference TRBV15 and TRBJ2-7 for the parts outside the CDR3, the full variable domain is DAMVIQNPRYQVTQFGKPVTLSCSQTLNHNVMYWYQQKSSQAPKLLFHYYDKDFNNEADTPDNFQSRRPNTSFCFLDIRSPGLGDTAMYLCATSREGSGRYHEQYFGPGTRLTVT.

The chain has TRBV12-3 or TRBV12-4 and TRBJ2-1; D ambiguous. Trimming removed 8 bases at V and 7 bases at J, with 6 bases between. CDR3 length equals 10 residues. CDR3: CASSGNEQFF. Here the CDR3 DNA reads TGTGCCAGCTCGGGTAATGAGCAGTTCTTC.

The rearrangement uses TRBV3-1 and TRBJ1-1, with D perhaps matching TRBD1 (5 bases). The CDR3 runs to 13 residues. V dropped 2 bases and J dropped 5 bases, with 9 bases sitting between them. CDR1 and CDR2 (germline): LGHDT, YNNKEL (reference sequence). DNA of the CDR3: TGTGCCAGCAGCCAAAGGGGTGGGACTGAAGCTTTCTTT. It is translated as CASSQRGGTEAFF. Filled out from reference TRBV3-1 and TRBJ1-1, the complete variable domain reads DTAVSQTPKYLVTQMGNDKSIKCEQNLGHDTMYWYKQDSKKFLKIMFSYNNKELIINETVPNRFSPKSPDKAHLNLHINSLELGDSAVYFCASSQRGGTEAFFGQGTRLTVV.

The rearrangement links TRBV9 to TRBJ2-5; 9 bases line up with TRBD1. Germline lookup yields CDR1 SGDLS and CDR2 YYNGEE. This CDR3 is 16 amino acids long. V was clipped by 2 bases and J by 4 bases; unmatched bases: 9. The CDR3 sequence is CASSVQDRGLGETQYF. The CDR3 region has the DNA TGTGCCAGCAGCGTTCAGGACAGGGGTTTGGGAGAGACCCAGTACTTC.

The gene calls are TRBV4-1 and TRBJ1-2, with 7 bases matching TRBD1. V lost 1 base and J lost 4; bases outside the gene matches: 3. Germline V lookup: CDR1 MGHRA, CDR2 YSYEKL. This CDR3 is built from 14 residues. The CDR3 DNA sequence: TGCGCCAGCAGCCAAGGGGCAGGGGGCTATGGCTACACCTTC. As protein: CASSQGAGGYGYTF.

V usage is TRBV29-1 and J usage is TRBJ2-7; TRBD1 matches 8 bases. The CDR3 is 13 residues long. CDR1 and CDR2 (germline): SQVTM, ANQGSEA. Trimming took 5 bases from V and 5 from J; bases not matched to a gene: 8. The CDR3 spells CSVKDRAVHEQYF. The CDR3 DNA reads TGCAGCGTTAAGGACAGGGCAGTCCACGAGCAGTACTTC.

The chain uses TRBV20-1 and TRBJ1-4; D call uncertain. The V gene's germline CDR1 is DFQATT and CDR2 SNEGSKA (reference sequence). V dropped 0 bases and J dropped 3 bases, with 20 bases sitting between them. This CDR3 has 18 amino acids. The CDR3 nucleotides read TGCAGTGCTAGAGATTTGGGCCAGCAACCCCCGGCTAATGAAAAACTGTTTTTT. It codes for CSARDLGQQPPANEKLFF.

The gene calls are TRBV20-1 and TRBJ2-7; TRBD2 might be the D (6 bases). This CDR3 is built from 16 residues. Germline CDR1 is DFQATT and CDR2 is SNEGSKA (reference sequence). Deletions cut 0 bases from V and 0 bases from J, with 15 bases between. The CDR3 DNA is TGCAGTGCTAGAGAAGCGCTAGCGCATAGCTCCTACGAGCAGTACTTC. Protein sequence: CSAREALAHSSYEQYF.

The chain uses TRBV5-4 and TRBJ2-1; D perhaps matches TRBD2 (6 bases). Germline loops: CDR1 SGHNT, CDR2 YYREEE (reference sequence). The CDR3 loop spans 17 amino acids. Trimming left V 2 bases short and J 7 bases short, with 22 bases between. This chain's CDR3 is CASSFGVRGATQNEQFF. CDR3 bases: TGTGCCAGCAGCTTCGGCGTGCGGGGCGCCACACAGAATGAGCAGTTCTTC.

V and J are TRBV12-3 or TRBV12-4 and TRBJ2-3; possibly TRBD2 for D (6 bases). The CDR3 sequence is 14 residues long. Between the trimmed V and J ends, which lost 5 bases and 5 bases, there was a span of 14 bases. The chain's CDR3 is CASSPPGRGDTQYF. For the CDR3, the DNA is TGTGCCAGCAGTCCCCCGGGGCGGGGAGATACGCAGTATTTT.

J is TRBJ2-3 and V is TRBV11-3, with 8 bases aligning to TRBD2. The germline CDR1 and CDR2 sequences are SGHNT and YENEEA. The CDR3 runs 16 residues. Losses at the gene ends were 6 bases for V and 4 bases for J; bases not matched to a gene: 12. The DNA for the CDR3 is TGTGCCAGCAGAGCCAGGAGCGGGAGCTATTCAGATACGCAGTATTTT. Protein: CASRARSGSYSDTQYF. Full variable domain (rest looked up from reference TRBV11-3 and TRBJ2-3): EAGVVQSPRYKIIEKKQPVAFWCNPISGHNTLYWYLQNLGQGPELLIRYENEEAVDDSQLPKDRFSAERLKGVDSTLKIQPAELGDSAVYLCASRARSGSYSDTQYFGPGTRLTVL.

This chain connects TRBV19 to TRBJ1-2; possibly TRBD1 for D (5 bases). Germline-derived CDR1 and CDR2 are LNHDA and SQIVND (reference sequence). The CDR3 contains 16 residues. V was clipped by 2 bases and J by 8 bases, with 21 bases between them. The CDR3 DNA sequence: TGTGCCAGTAGTATACGAGGGACGAGCGGGGCGCGCGGCTACACCTTC. This encodes CASSIRGTSGARGYTF.

This chain links TRBV3-1 with TRBJ2-7; maybe TRBD2 (5 bases). CDR1 and CDR2 from the germline V gene are LGHDT and YNNKEL (reference sequence). V was shortened by 1 base and J by 0 bases, with 13 bases between the two germline ends. The CDR3 spans 16 residues. The CDR3 here is CASSQAGSVSSYEQYF. The CDR3 DNA reads TGTGCCAGCAGCCAAGCGGGGAGCGTGAGCTCCTACGAGCAGTACTTC.